This T cell receptor (beta chain) was captured by sequencing in a study of shared clonotypes between healthy human individuals. Concerning this clone itself: Antigen specificity is unknown.

This table comes from immunoSEQ multiplex PCR, and its TCRdb copy is limited to in-frame clones, with some not included. The sample records 2.5 million or so clones, around nine tenths being singletons. Whole-study results and caveats: Researchers sampled blood only, noting tissue repertoires likely differ.

The CDR3 sequence is 15 residues long. V shed 4 bases and J shed 0 bases, with 10 bases lying between them. The germline CDR1 and CDR2 sequences are MDHEN and SYDVKM. This sequence originates from a man between 18 and 35 years old in good health. The sequenced sample was naive CD4+ T cells sorted from blood. Subset meaning: CD45RA+ positively selected. The chain links TRBV28 to TRBJ1-5, with D hard to call. The CDR3 DNA follows: TGTGCCAGCAGTTGGGGATACAATAGCAATCAGCCCCAGCATTTT. Amino acid sequence: CASSWGYNSNQPQHF.